Presented here are 26 T cell receptor beta chains from one specimen sequenced in a study of metastatic and nonmetastatic thyroid tumors (dated by TCRdb to the early 2020s). No patient had received any treatment before thyroid surgery. To prepare the library, PCR was applied. Sequencing used an Illumina HiSeq 4000. Using fastp trimming at Q25 and MiXCR clonotype assembly, TCRdb reanalyzed the public sequencing data and kept in-frame beta chains. In all, the sample holds about 23,000 clones, and approximately 20% of those were seen once. Around 4.4% of the sample is held by the ten biggest clonotypes. The sample consisted of blood. All receptors come from a male donor with papillary thyroid cancer or a benign thyroid nodule (not recorded which). Some clones in this sample may be carry-over from other donors' samples.

This CDR3 reads CASSSETGATYEQYF. In nucleotides, the CDR3 is TGTGCCAGCAGTTCAGAGACAGGGGCGACCTACGAGCAGTACTTC. V is TRBV6-1 and J is TRBJ2-7; 8 positions match TRBD1. Unmatched junction bases numbered 8, after V lost 5 bases and J lost 2 bases. This CDR3 comprises 15 residues. In germline, CDR1 is MNHNS, CDR2 SASEGT.

This CDR3 is CASSDGQGRSLQYF. The CDR3 region has the DNA TGTGCCAGCAGTGACGGACAGGGTCGGTCGTTGCAGTACTTC. The V and J genes are TRBV6-1 and TRBJ2-7, with 8 bases lining up with TRBD1. Germline assignment: CDR1 MNHNS and CDR2 SASEGT. Trimming cost V 3 bases and J 9 bases; bases outside gene matches: 10. The length of the CDR3 is 14 residues.

With respect to this clone: Germline and junction disagree at one end, which may indicate a read error. The chain uses TRBV4-3 and TRBJ2-7; D uncertain. The germline V gene has CDR1 LGHNA and CDR2 YSLEER. The CDR3 length is 12 residues. The CDR3 DNA reads TGCGCCAGCAGTCAAGATGGCAACGAGCAGTACTTC. It codes for CASSQDGNEQYF.

Comment on this clone: One junction end does not reproduce the germline sequence, and a read error may be involved. The chain joins TRBV12-3 or TRBV12-4 to TRBJ2-5; possible D gene TRBD2, 5 bases. The CDR3 consists of 17 residues. This CDR3 reads CASSPRLAQDSQETKYF. In nucleotides, the CDR3 is TGTGCCAGCAGCCCCCGTCTAGCCCAAGACTCCCAAGAGACCAAGTACTTC.

This clone was recorded a few times. V gene TRBV10-3 combines with J gene TRBJ2-1; 14 bases are shared with TRBD2. With V trimmed by 5 bases and J by 9 bases, 6 bases remained unmatched. The CDR3 totals 15 residues. Germline CDR1 and CDR2: ENHRY and SYGVKD. As DNA, the CDR3 is TGTGCCATCAGTACCGGGACTAGCGGGGGAATTGAGCAGTTCTTC. Amino acids: CAISTGTSGGIEQFF.

J is TRBJ2-1 and V is TRBV11-2; tentative D call: TRBD2 (5 bases). CDR1 is SGHAT and CDR2 is FQNNGV in the germline V gene. The CDR3 consists of 11 residues. The V end was cut by 3 bases, the J end by 10 bases, with 7 bases between. The CDR3 nucleotides read TGTGCCAGCAGCTTGAGGGTGGAGCAGTTCTTC. Amino acids: CASSLRVEQFF. The full variable domain, rest sourced from reference TRBV11-2 and TRBJ2-1, is EAGVAQSPRYKIIEKRQSVAFWCNPISGHATLYWYQQILGQGPKLLIQFQNNGVVDDSQLPKDRFSAERLKGVDSTLKIQPAKLEDSAVYLCASSLRVEQFFGPGTRLTVL.

J is TRBJ2-3 and V is TRBV20-1; the match to TRBD2 covers 14 bases. The CDR3 extends over 16 amino acids. Germline CDR1 DFQATT, CDR2 SNEGSKA (reference sequence). With V trimmed by 5 bases and J by 5 bases, 9 bases remained unmatched. The CDR3 sequence: CSAGSGTSGRKDTQYF. CDR3 coding DNA: TGCAGTGCTGGATCTGGGACTAGCGGGAGAAAAGATACGCAGTATTTT.

Ten or more counts support this clone. This chain connects TRBV20-1 to TRBJ2-4, with 9 bases aligning to TRBD1. J was trimmed by 2 bases and V by 5 bases; bases with no gene match: 13. CDR3 length: 17 residues. Germline loops: CDR1 DFQATT, CDR2 SNEGSKA (reference sequence). For the CDR3, the DNA is TGCAGTGCTGATAAACCGGGACAGGGCATATCCAAAAACATTCAGTACTTC. It codes for CSADKPGQGISKNIQYF.

The chain links TRBV6-1 to TRBJ2-1; no reliable D call. Between the trimmed V and J ends, which lost 1 base and 0 bases, there was a span of 4 bases. CDR1 is MNHNS and CDR2 is SASEGT in the germline V gene. This CDR3 is built from 14 residues. For the CDR3, the DNA is TGTGCCAGCAGTGAAGGAAGCTCCTACAATGAGCAGTTCTTC. Amino acid sequence: CASSEGSSYNEQFF.

In its sample, this clone was seen many times. This chain uses TRBV11-1 with TRBJ2-2; D unresolved. Germline V lookup: CDR1 SGHAT, CDR2 FQDESV (reference sequence). The CDR3 loop spans 14 amino acids. The V end lost 2 bases, the J end lost 1 base, and 5 bases lay between the germline ends. The CDR3 spells CASSLSLNTGELFF. CDR3 nucleotides: TGTGCCAGCAGCTTAAGCCTGAACACCGGGGAGCTGTTTTTT.

Within the sample, this clone is medium-sized. The chain couples TRBV28 to TRBJ1-2; 7 bases are a match to TRBD1. This CDR3 has 14 residues. V was pared by 7 bases and J by 4 bases, with 9 bases of the junction left unmatched. Germline V gives CDR1 MDHEN, CDR2 SYDVKM. CDR3 coding DNA: TGTGCCAGCACGAGAACAGGGGTTGCCTATGGCTACACCTTC. Its protein product is CASTRTGVAYGYTF.

This clone was counted at least ten times. The V gene is TRBV7-3, the J gene TRBJ2-1; 10 bases match TRBD2. Germline CDR1 is SGHTA and CDR2 is FQGTGA. The V and J ends lost 3 bases and 4 bases, in that order; junction bases with no gene match: 3. This CDR3 contains 15 residues. In DNA form, the CDR3 reads TGTGCCAGCAGCTTCGTTAGCGGGAGGTACAATGAGCAGTTCTTC. This sequence encodes CASSFVSGRYNEQFF.

This clone was counted ten times or more. The chain recombines TRBV9 with TRBJ2-2; D unclear. Trimming took off 4 bases at V and 7 bases at J, with 17 bases between the two ends. This CDR3 comprises 15 residues. CDR1 and CDR2 from the germline V gene are SGDLS and YYNGEE. CDR3 loop: CASSTNTELFGELFF. The CDR3 DNA sequence: TGTGCCAGCAGCACCAACACGGAGTTGTTCGGGGAGCTGTTTTTT.

At least ten counts were recorded for this clone. The genes are TRBV20-1 and TRBJ2-7; 10 bases fit TRBD2. Germline CDR1 reads DFQATT; CDR2 reads SNEGSKA (reference sequence). This CDR3 contains 13 residues. After removal of 6 bases from V and 1 base from J, the junction contained 3 bases not matched to a gene. The chain's CDR3 is CSARTSGSYEQYF. CDR3 in DNA: TGCAGTGCGCGGACTAGCGGATCCTACGAGCAGTACTTC.

This clone rates as medium-sized. The chain is built from TRBV7-8 and TRBJ2-7, with TRBD1 matching 8 bases. The CDR3 totals 13 residues. V shed 5 bases, J shed 3 bases, and the junction held 3 bases outside the gene matches. The germline gives CDR1 SGHVS, CDR2 FQNEAQ. CDR3 in amino acids: CASSPGQGYEQYF. DNA for the CDR3: TGTGCCAGCAGCCCCGGACAGGGCTACGAGCAGTACTTC.

This clone was counted between two and nine times. The V and J genes are TRBV28 and TRBJ1-6; D gene unclear. CDR1 MDHEN and CDR2 SYDVKM come from the germline V gene. V was pared by 7 bases and J by 5 bases, with 9 bases between. CDR3 length equals 13 residues. Here the CDR3 reads CASTGVDNSPLHF. The CDR3 bases are TGTGCCAGCACAGGTGTTGATAATTCACCCCTCCACTTT.

This clone appeared many times. The genes are TRBV11-3 and TRBJ2-7; 7 positions agree with TRBD1. The trim removed 5 bases at V and 2 bases at J, leaving 6 bases unmatched. CDR3 length: 14 residues. CDR1 is SGHNT and CDR2 is YENEEA in the germline V gene. The CDR3 sequence: CASSPRDSPYEQYF. CDR3 nucleotide sequence: TGTGCCAGCAGCCCCCGGGACAGTCCCTACGAGCAGTACTTC.

This clone appeared a few times. The V and J genes are TRBV6-1 and TRBJ1-1; tentative D call: TRBD1 (5 bases). The germline gives CDR1 MNHNS, CDR2 SASEGT. V lost 5 bases and J 1 base, leaving 11 bases between the germline ends. The CDR3 consists of 14 residues. CDR3 DNA sequence: TGTGCCAGCAGTCCCGGCGGACAGAACACTGAAGCTTTCTTT. The encoded protein is CASSPGGQNTEAFF.

This clone appeared a few times. The V call is TRBV27, the J call TRBJ2-3; 11 bases fit TRBD2. CDR1 MNHEY and CDR2 SMNVEV come from the germline V gene (reference sequence). CDR3 length: 16 residues. V trimming: 3 bases; J trimming: 4 bases; junction bases outside the gene matches: 6. The CDR3 coding sequence is TGTGCCAGCAGTTTCTTCCTAGCGGGGGGTTCAGATACGCAGTATTTT. Its translation: CASSFFLAGGSDTQYF.

The rearrangement joins TRBV10-3 to TRBJ2-7, with D unclear. The germline gives CDR1 ENHRY, CDR2 SYGVKD. Trimming removed 10 bases from V and 4 bases from J, with 20 bases in between. This CDR3 has 14 amino acids. The CDR3 protein is CASSTTVSRYEQYF. The CDR3 DNA follows: TGTGCCAGCAGCACCACGGTGTCGAGATACGAGCAGTACTTC.

This clone has at least ten counts. This sequence joins TRBV30 and TRBJ1-1; 11 bases fit TRBD1. This CDR3 region has 13 residues. V shed 0 bases and J 12 bases; nucleotides not matched to a gene: 6. CDR1 GTSNPN and CDR2 SVGIG come from the germline V gene (reference sequence). The CDR3 nucleotides read TGTGCCTGGAGTGTATGGACAGGGGGCGAGACTTTCTTT. Encoded protein: CAWSVWTGGETFF.

This clone has a count of ten or more. The gene calls are TRBV10-2 and TRBJ1-5; D unclear. This CDR3 contains 13 residues. Germline V CDR1 and CDR2: WSHSY, SAAADI. V shed 6 bases and J shed 0 bases, with 6 bases lying between them. The CDR3 spells CASSQDSNQPQHF. CDR3 in DNA: TGCGCCAGCAGCCAGGATAGCAATCAGCCCCAGCATTTT.

This clone was found many times. V is TRBV12-3 or TRBV12-4 and J is TRBJ2-2; 7 bases align to TRBD1. The CDR3 is 17 amino acids. Trimming removed 2 bases from V and 0 bases from J; junction bases left unmatched: 6. CDR3 sequence reads: CASSLKGASANTGELFF. The CDR3 nucleotides read TGTGCCAGCAGTTTAAAGGGGGCCAGCGCGAACACCGGGGAGCTGTTTTTT.

This clone was picked up a small number of times. At one end, the junction sequence differs from germline, possibly due to a read error. Other nucleotide sequences from this sample produce the same CDR3. This chain uses TRBV6-1 with TRBJ1-1; the D gene is possibly TRBD1 (5 bases). Germline V CDR1 and CDR2: MNHNS, SASEGT. This CDR3 spans 12 amino acids. In nucleotides, the CDR3 is TGTGCCAGTAGTACCACCGGGGGTGAAGCTTTTTTT. Protein product: CASSTTGGEAFF.

This clone was counted a few times. The chain recombines TRBV9 with TRBJ1-3; tentatively, D is TRBD1 (5 bases). Trimming cost V 4 bases and J 2 bases, with 19 bases left between them. In germline, CDR1 is SGDLS, CDR2 YYNGEE. The CDR3 covers 17 residues. The CDR3 spells CASSSLGWDPPGNTIYF. Written as DNA, the CDR3 is TGTGCCAGCAGCTCTCTCGGGTGGGACCCGCCTGGAAACACCATATATTTT.

This clone ranks as medium-sized. The rearrangement links TRBV27 to TRBJ2-1; 12 bases match TRBD2. The trim removed 7 bases at V and 4 bases at J, leaving 2 bases unmatched. The length of the CDR3 is 14 residues. CDR1 and CDR2 from the germline V gene are MNHEY and SMNVEV (reference sequence). CDR3 DNA sequence: TGTGCCAGCAAGACTAGCGGGGGATACAATGAGCAGTTCTTC. This codes for CASKTSGGYNEQFF.